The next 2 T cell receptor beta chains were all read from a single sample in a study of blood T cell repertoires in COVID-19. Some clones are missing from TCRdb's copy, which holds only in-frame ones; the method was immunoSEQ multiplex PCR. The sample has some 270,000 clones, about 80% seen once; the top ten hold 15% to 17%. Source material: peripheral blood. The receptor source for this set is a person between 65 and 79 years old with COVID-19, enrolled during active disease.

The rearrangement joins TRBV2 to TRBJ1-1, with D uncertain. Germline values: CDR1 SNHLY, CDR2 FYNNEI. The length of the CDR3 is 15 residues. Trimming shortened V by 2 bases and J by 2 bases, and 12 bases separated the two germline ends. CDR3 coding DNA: TGTGCCAGCAGTGAATCCCCGGGTCGTAACACTGAAGCTTTCTTT. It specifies CASSESPGRNTEAFF.

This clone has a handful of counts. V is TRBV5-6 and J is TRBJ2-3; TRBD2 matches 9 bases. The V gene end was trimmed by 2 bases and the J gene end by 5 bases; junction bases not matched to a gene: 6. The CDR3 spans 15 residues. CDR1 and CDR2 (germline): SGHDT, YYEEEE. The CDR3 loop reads CASSFDSGSLDTQYF. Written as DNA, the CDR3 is TGTGCCAGCAGCTTCGATAGCGGGAGTTTAGATACGCAGTATTTT.